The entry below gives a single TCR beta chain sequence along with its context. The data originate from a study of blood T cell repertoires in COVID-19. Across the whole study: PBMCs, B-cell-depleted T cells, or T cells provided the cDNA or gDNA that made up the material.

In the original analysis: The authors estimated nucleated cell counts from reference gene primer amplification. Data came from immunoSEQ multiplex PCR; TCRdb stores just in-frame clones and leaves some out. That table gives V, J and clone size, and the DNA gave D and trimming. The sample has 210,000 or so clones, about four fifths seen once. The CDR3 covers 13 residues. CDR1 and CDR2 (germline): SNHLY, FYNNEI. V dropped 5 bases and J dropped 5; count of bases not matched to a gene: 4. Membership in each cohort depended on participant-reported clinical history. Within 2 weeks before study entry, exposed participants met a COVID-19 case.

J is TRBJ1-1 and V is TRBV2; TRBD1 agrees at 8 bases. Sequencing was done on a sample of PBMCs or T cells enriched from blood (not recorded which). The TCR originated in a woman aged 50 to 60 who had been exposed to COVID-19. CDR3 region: CASSSQGETEAFF. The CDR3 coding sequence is TGTGCCAGCAGTTCACAGGGGGAAACTGAAGCTTTCTTT. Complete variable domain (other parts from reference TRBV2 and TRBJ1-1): EPEVTQTPSHQVTQMGQEVILRCVPISNHLYFYWYRQILGQKVEFLVSFYNNEISEKSEIFDDQFSVERPDGSNFTLKIRSTKLEDSAMYFCASSSQGETEAFFGQGTRLTVV.